The clone carrying this T cell receptor beta chain was seen ten or more times. The sample comes from a study of molecular identifiers for immune sequencing clone quantification. When naive CD8 T cells were sorted, they were gated as CD8+CD4-CCR7+CD45RA+. TCRdb processed the PCR reads anew with MiXCR; each CDR3 protein has one entry. The sample has approximately 680,000 distinct CDR3 sequences; roughly 27% are singletons. This clonotype was sampled from a human donor in good health. Some libraries in this study had Jurkat cell RNA spiked in. Sequencing was performed on naive CD8+ T cells from blood, with Jurkat cell RNA spiked in. Subset: FACS-sorted CD8+CD4-CCR7+CD45RA+ naive T cells.

The CDR3 DNA reads TGTGCCAGCAGCTTGGATTTGGGACAGGGTGCGTATTTT. Translated, it gives CASSLDLGQGAYF. The chain joins TRBV5-5 to TRBJ2-3; 9 bases line up with TRBD1. The CDR3 loop spans 13 amino acids. CDR1 is SGHKS and CDR2 is YYEKEE in the germline V gene (reference sequence). After removal of 0 bases from V and 14 bases from J, the junction contained 7 bases not matched to a gene.